This TCR beta chain emerged from a study of memory CD4+ T cells and cytomegalovirus serostatus. Study details: Healthy Belgian adult donors included about nine CMV-positive and 24 CMV-negative people.

V dropped 5 bases and J dropped 3 bases, with 10 bases sitting between them. The germline V gene encodes CDR1 GTSNPN and CDR2 SVGIG (reference sequence). The CDR3 length is 13 residues. Single viable CD3+CD4+CD8-CD45RO+ cells were sorted as the memory CD4+ T cells. Assay used: immunoSEQ multiplex PCR; TCRdb lists only in-frame clones, some missing. This table has roughly 84,000 clones, less than 90% appearing once. This chain joins TRBV30 and TRBJ1-4; the D is unclear. The clonotype originates from an adult in good health and CMV-seronegative. Sequencing used memory CD4+ T cells from blood. The CDR3 reads CAWRRTSNEKLFF. CDR3 bases: TGTGCCTGGCGCAGGACCTCTAATGAAAAACTGTTTTTT.